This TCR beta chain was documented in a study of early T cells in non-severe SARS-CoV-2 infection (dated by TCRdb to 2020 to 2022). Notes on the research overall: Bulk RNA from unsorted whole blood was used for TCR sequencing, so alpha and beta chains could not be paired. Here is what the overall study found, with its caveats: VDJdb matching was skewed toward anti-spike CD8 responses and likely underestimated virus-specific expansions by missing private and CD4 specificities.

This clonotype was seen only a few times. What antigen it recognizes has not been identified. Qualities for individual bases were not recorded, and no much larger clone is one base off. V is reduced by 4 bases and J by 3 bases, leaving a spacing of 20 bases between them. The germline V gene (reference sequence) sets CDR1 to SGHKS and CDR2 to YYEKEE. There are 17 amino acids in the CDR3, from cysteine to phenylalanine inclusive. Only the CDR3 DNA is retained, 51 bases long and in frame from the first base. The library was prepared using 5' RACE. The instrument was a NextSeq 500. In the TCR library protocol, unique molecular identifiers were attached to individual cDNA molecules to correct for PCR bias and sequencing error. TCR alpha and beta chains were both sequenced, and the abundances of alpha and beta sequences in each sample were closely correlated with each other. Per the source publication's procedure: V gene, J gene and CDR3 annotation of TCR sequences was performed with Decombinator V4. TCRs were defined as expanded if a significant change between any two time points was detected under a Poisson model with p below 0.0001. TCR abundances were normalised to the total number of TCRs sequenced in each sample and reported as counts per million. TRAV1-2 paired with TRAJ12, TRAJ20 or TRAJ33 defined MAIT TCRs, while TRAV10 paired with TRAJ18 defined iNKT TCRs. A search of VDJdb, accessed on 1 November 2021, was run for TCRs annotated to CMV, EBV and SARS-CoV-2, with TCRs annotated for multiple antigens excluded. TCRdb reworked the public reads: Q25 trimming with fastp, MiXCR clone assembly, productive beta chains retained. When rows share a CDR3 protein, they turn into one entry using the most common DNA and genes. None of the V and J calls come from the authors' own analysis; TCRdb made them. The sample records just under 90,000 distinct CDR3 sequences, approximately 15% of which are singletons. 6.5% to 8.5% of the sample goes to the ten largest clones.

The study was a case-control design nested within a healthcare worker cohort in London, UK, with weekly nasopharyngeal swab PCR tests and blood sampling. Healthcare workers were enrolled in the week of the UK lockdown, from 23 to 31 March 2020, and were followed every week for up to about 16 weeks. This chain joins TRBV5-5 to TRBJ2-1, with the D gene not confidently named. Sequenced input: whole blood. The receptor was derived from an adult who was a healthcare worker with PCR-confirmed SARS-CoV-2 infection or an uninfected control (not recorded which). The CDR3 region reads CASSPTDSLTHYNEQFF. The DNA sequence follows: TGTGCCAGCAGCCCGACCGACTCTTTGACCCACTACAATGAGCAGTTCTTC.